A selection of T cell receptor beta chains follows, all from one sample in a study of OX40 agonist ivuxolimab in advanced cancers. Profiling relied on immunoSEQ multiplex PCR, and the TCRdb table lists in-frame clones only, not all of them. The table includes approximately 23,000 clones, around 86% detected once. This material consisted of CD4+ or CD8+ T cells sorted from blood, taken in a trial of the OX40 agonist ivuxolimab. These TCRs come from an adult with an advanced solid tumor such as melanoma, head and neck, liver or kidney cancer. Both conserved end residues are part of each CDR3. Fields, in order: D gene, J gene, V gene, clone size, CDR3 protein, CDR3 DNA. The D gene is left open where the match is weak. Rows may omit the clone size; those that give it use once, few, many or a size class.

d_call: TRBD2; j_call: TRBJ2-7; v_call: TRBV7-8; clone_size: -; cdr3_aa: CASSLGGGSRYEQYF; cdr3_nt: TGTGCCAGCAGCTTAGGAGGCGGGAGCAGATACGAGCAGTACTTC
d_call: -; j_call: TRBJ2-7; v_call: TRBV5-4; clone_size: -; cdr3_aa: CASSWEEGGAYEQYF; cdr3_nt: TGTGCCAGCAGCTGGGAGGAGGGTGGGGCCTACGAGCAGTACTTC
d_call: -; j_call: TRBJ2-1; v_call: TRBV6-1; clone_size: -; cdr3_aa: CASSEALDFGGSEQFF; cdr3_nt: TGTGCCAGCAGTGAAGCGCTCGATTTCGGGGGCAGTGAGCAGTTCTTC
d_call: TRBD1; j_call: TRBJ2-7; v_call: TRBV19; clone_size: -; cdr3_aa: CASSIDRDRDSYEQYF; cdr3_nt: TGTGCCAGTAGTATAGATCGGGACAGGGACTCCTACGAGCAGTACTTC
d_call: TRBD2; j_call: TRBJ2-3; v_call: TRBV27; clone_size: -; cdr3_aa: CASSLLGGVDTQYF; cdr3_nt: TGTGCCAGCAGTTTGTTGGGAGGGGTCGATACGCAGTATTTT
d_call: -; j_call: TRBJ1-1; v_call: TRBV15; clone_size: -; cdr3_aa: CATSRDLSVGTEAFF; cdr3_nt: TGTGCCACCAGCAGAGATCTCTCCGTCGGTACTGAAGCTTTCTTT
d_call: TRBD1; j_call: TRBJ1-2; v_call: TRBV29-1; clone_size: -; cdr3_aa: CSADRGYGYTF; cdr3_nt: TGCAGCGCGGACAGGGGATATGGCTACACCTTC
d_call: -; j_call: TRBJ1-1; v_call: TRBV4-3; clone_size: -; cdr3_aa: CASSQEQQGLEAFF; cdr3_nt: TGCGCCAGCAGCCAAGAGCAACAGGGCCTTGAAGCTTTCTTT
d_call: -; j_call: TRBJ2-7; v_call: TRBV4-1; clone_size: -; cdr3_aa: CASSQEISESYEQYF; cdr3_nt: TGCGCCAGCAGCCAAGAGATTAGCGAATCCTACGAGCAGTACTTC
d_call: -; j_call: TRBJ1-5; v_call: TRBV6-1; clone_size: -; cdr3_aa: CASSELRVWSNQPQHF; cdr3_nt: TGTGCCAGCAGTGAACTCAGGGTTTGGAGCAATCAGCCCCAGCATTTT
d_call: -; j_call: TRBJ1-5; v_call: TRBV23-1; clone_size: few; cdr3_aa: CASSQSGDVNYQPQHF; cdr3_nt: TGCGCCAGCAGTCAATCGGGGGACGTGAACTATCAGCCCCAGCATTTT
d_call: TRBD2; j_call: TRBJ2-3; v_call: TRBV9; clone_size: -; cdr3_aa: CASSVPIAGGQPDTQYF; cdr3_nt: TGTGCCAGCAGCGTTCCGATAGCGGGGGGGCAACCAGATACGCAGTATTTT
d_call: -; j_call: TRBJ2-4; v_call: TRBV14; clone_size: -; cdr3_aa: CASSQEGHLAKNIQYF; cdr3_nt: TGTGCCAGCAGCCAAGAAGGCCACCTAGCCAAAAACATTCAGTACTTC
d_call: TRBD2; j_call: TRBJ2-3; v_call: TRBV11-2; clone_size: -; cdr3_aa: CASSLRREAGDTQYF; cdr3_nt: TGTGCCAGCAGCTTAAGGCGGGAGGCGGGAGATACGCAGTATTTT
d_call: -; j_call: TRBJ1-6; v_call: TRBV14; clone_size: once; cdr3_aa: CASSHTGTSYSPLHF; cdr3_nt: TGTGCCAGCAGCCATACGGGGACCTCCTATTCACCCCTCCACTTT